Below, one T cell receptor beta chain is given with its context. These data are taken from a study of graft-versus-host responses after intestinal transplantation. Study context: Multivisceral, liver-intestinal, or isolated intestinal grafts went to recipients. The whole recipient group had anti-thymocyte globulin induction followed by tacrolimus and steroids for approximately three years.

There were around 200,000 CFSE-labeled responder cells plated together with around 200,000 irradiated, violet-dye-labeled stimulator cells. CFSE-low proliferating responders, CD3+CD4+ and CD3+CD8+, were sorted post-reaction. The V segment lost 4 bases and the J segment 7 bases; nucleotides outside the gene matches: 4. The germline V gene encodes CDR1 MNHEY and CDR2 SVGAGI. The CDR3 length is 14 residues. The assay was immunoSEQ multiplex PCR, and TCRdb's table has in-frame clones only and misses some. The table shows about 25,000 clones, with roughly 42% occurring only once. Material: alloreactive CD4+ T cells from a mixed lymphocyte reaction culture, obtained before intestinal transplant. This sample's subset: CFSE-low proliferating T cells sorted from approximately 6-day pre-transplant mixed lymphocyte reaction (GvH or HvG direction). The clonotype comes from a human patient who received an intestinal transplant. The chain couples TRBV6-5 to TRBJ1-6; 7 nucleotides agree with TRBD1. The CDR3, as DNA: TGTGCCAGCAGTTGGGGACAGCTAAATTCACCCCTCCACTTT. Its translation: CASSWGQLNSPLHF.